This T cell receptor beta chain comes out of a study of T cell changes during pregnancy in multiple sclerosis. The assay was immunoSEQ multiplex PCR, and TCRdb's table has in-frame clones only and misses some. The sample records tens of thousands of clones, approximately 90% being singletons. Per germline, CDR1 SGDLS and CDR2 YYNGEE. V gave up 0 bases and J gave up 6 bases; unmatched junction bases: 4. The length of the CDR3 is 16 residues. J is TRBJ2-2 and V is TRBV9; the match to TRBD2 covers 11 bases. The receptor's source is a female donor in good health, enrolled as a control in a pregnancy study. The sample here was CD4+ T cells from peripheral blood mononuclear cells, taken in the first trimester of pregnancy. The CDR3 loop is CASSVVLAGAPGELFF. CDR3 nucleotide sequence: TGTGCCAGCAGCGTAGTACTAGCGGGGGCCCCCGGGGAGCTGTTTTTT.